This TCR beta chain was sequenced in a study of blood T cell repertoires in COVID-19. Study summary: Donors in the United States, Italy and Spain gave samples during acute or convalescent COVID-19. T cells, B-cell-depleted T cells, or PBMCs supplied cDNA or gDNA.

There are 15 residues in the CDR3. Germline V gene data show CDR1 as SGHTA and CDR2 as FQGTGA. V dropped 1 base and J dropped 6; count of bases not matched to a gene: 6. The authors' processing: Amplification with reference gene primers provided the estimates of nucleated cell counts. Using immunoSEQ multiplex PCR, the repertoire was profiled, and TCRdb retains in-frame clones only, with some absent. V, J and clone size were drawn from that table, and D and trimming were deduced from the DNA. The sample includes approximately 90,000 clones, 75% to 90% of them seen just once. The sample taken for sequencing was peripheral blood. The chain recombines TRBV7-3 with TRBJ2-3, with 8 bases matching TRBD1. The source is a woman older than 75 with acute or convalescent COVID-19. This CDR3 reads CASSLSGAGGDTQYF. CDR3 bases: TGTGCCAGCAGCTTAAGTGGGGCAGGGGGCGATACGCAGTATTTT.